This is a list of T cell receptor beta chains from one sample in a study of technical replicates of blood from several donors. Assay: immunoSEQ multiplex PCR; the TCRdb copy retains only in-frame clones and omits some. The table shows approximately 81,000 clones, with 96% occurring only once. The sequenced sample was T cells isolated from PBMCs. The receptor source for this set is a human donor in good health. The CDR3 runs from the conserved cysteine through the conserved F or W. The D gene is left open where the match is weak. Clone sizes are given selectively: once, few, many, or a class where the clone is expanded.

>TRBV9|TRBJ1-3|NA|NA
CASSRALQGRNGNTIYF
TGTGCCAGCAGCCGTGCCCTACAGGGAAGAAATGGAAACACCATATATTTT
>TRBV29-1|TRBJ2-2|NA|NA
CSVEEQNGELFF
TGCAGCGTTGAGGAGCAAAACGGGGAGCTGTTTTTT
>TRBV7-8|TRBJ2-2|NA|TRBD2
CASPAGRGGTLVDTGELFF
TGTGCCAGTCCCGCGGGGCGGGGGGGAACCTTGGTTGACACCGGGGAGCTGTTTTTT
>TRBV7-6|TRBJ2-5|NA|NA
CASSGYTEETQYF
TGTGCCAGCAGCGGTTATACAGAGGAGACCCAGTACTTC
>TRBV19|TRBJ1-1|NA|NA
CASTPEGTIEAFF
TGTGCCAGTACTCCCGAGGGAACAATTGAAGCTTTCTTT
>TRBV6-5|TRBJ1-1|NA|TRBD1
CAIGQGSEAFF
TGTGCCATAGGACAGGGGTCTGAAGCTTTCTTT
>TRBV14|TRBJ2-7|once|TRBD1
CASSHGTGPYEQYF
TGTGCCAGCAGCCACGGGACAGGTCCCTACGAGCAGTACTTC
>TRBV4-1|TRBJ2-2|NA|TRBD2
CASSQPSGRNTGELFF
TGCGCCAGCAGCCAACCTAGCGGGAGAAACACCGGGGAGCTGTTTTTT
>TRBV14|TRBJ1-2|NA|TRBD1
CASSHQGTGLSGYTF
TGTGCCAGCAGCCACCAAGGGACAGGGCTGAGTGGCTACACCTTC
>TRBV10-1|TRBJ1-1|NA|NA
CASSQQQGKYTEAFF
TGCGCCAGCAGCCAACAACAGGGCAAGTACACTGAAGCTTTCTTT
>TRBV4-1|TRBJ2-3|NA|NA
CASSQGPGRGVGFEQYF
TGCGCCAGCAGCCAAGGTCCGGGGCGGGGCGTGGGGTTCGAGCAGTATTTT
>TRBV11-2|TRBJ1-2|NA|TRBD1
CASSLGGTGEYYGYTF
TGTGCCAGCAGCTTAGGAGGGACAGGGGAATATTATGGCTACACCTTC
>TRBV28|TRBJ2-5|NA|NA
CASSPLRETQYF
TGTGCCAGCAGCCCACTCCGGGAGACCCAGTACTTC
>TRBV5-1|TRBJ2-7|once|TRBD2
CASSVLAGDDEQYF
TGCGCCAGCAGCGTTCTAGCGGGAGACGACGAGCAGTACTTC
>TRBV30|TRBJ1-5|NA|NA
CAWSIGGNQPQHF
TGTGCCTGGAGCATCGGGGGCAATCAGCCCCAGCATTTT
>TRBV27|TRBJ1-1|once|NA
CASGLGSNTEAFF
TGTGCCAGTGGTTTGGGCTCGAACACTGAAGCTTTCTTT